Reported below is one TCR beta chain. The antigen remains unidentified. TCRdb's copy holds only in-frame clones and misses some; the assay was immunoSEQ multiplex PCR. The table records roughly 38,000 clones, roughly nine tenths of them present only once. This sample is drawn from a study of OX40 agonist ivuxolimab in advanced cancers. Study-level findings and limits: Antigens targeted by the expanded peripheral T cells were not determined. Normalized T-cell clonal expansion was also low in some nonresponders.

Germline V lookup: CDR1 SGHKS, CDR2 YYEKEE (reference sequence). This CDR3 spans 16 amino acids. V was pared by 1 base and J by 5 bases, with 9 bases of the junction left unmatched. Peripheral blood came from all dose cohorts at three timepoints. This chain links TRBV5-5 with TRBJ2-5, with TRBD1 matching 9 bases. The specimen comprised CD4+ or CD8+ T cells sorted from blood, sampled in a trial of the OX40 agonist ivuxolimab. The TCR sequence derives from an adult with an advanced solid tumor such as melanoma, head and neck, liver or kidney cancer. This CDR3 is CASSLLGTGSLETQYF. CDR3 DNA sequence: TGTGCCAGCAGCTTGTTGGGGACAGGGAGTCTGGAGACCCAGTACTTC.